The present T cell receptor (beta chain) was sequenced within a study of cytomegalovirus exposure and HLA in healthy donors. The CDR3 runs 14 residues. Germline CDR1 LNHDA, CDR2 SQIVND (reference sequence). Only in-frame clones appear in the TCRdb table, and some are missing; sequencing was by immunoSEQ multiplex PCR. Of fewer than 70,000 clones in the sample, 85% to 95% are singletons; the top ten hold approximately 6%. The chain uses TRBV19 and TRBJ2-5; maybe TRBD1 (6 bases). The receptor was derived from a woman aged 18 to 35 in good health and CMV-seropositive. Sample: PBMCs. CDR3 nucleotides: TGTGCTAGCCATCCCGGGACAACCCAAGAGACCCAGTACTTC. Protein product: CASHPGTTQETQYF.